Presented here are 23 T cell receptor beta chains from one specimen sequenced in a study of T cells in Graves' hyperthyroidism and ophthalmopathy. Amplification yielded TCR beta CDR3 regions, with RNA transcripts as the source. First-round RT-PCR targeting the TCR CDR3 was performed with the HTBI primer set. Via MiXCR, TCRdb re-called the multiplex PCR reads, giving one row per CDR3 protein. Of 300,000 to 450,000 distinct CDR3 sequences in the sample, about 15% are singletons; the top ten hold 30% to 35%. The sample taken for sequencing was blood. The receptor set was obtained from a woman in her 30s with Graves' hyperthyroidism.

V gene TRBV5-4 combines with J gene TRBJ2-7, with D unclear. The V end lost 3 bases, the J end lost 1 base, and 17 bases lay between the germline ends. Germline lookup yields CDR1 SGHNT and CDR2 YYREEE (reference sequence). This CDR3 comprises 16 residues. This chain's CDR3 is CASSSFDKGSSYEQYF. CDR3 bases: TGTGCCAGCAGCTCGTTCGATAAGGGAAGTTCCTACGAGCAGTACTTC.

This clonotype was seen repeatedly, ten times or more. V usage is TRBV12-3 or TRBV12-4 and J usage is TRBJ1-5, with D uncertain. The CDR3 length is 13 residues. V dropped 7 bases and J dropped 4 bases, with 11 bases sitting between them. The CDR3 reads CASNPGSNQPQHF. The DNA for the CDR3 is TGTGCCAGCAATCCAGGCTCGAATCAGCCCCAGCATTTT.

This chain links TRBV5-1 with TRBJ2-7, with 9 bases fitting TRBD2. Per the germline V gene, CDR1 is SGHRS and CDR2 is YFSETQ. CDR3 size: 14 residues. J lost 6 bases, V lost 2 bases, and 6 bases had no gene match. The chain's CDR3 is CASSFGGRGGEQYF. The CDR3 DNA reads TGCGCCAGCAGCTTCGGCGGGAGGGGGGGCGAGCAGTACTTC.

A note on this clonotype: A much bigger clone sits one base away, suggesting this may be a read error. The J gene is TRBJ1-1, the V gene TRBV18; D remains unclear. The V gene's germline CDR1 is KGHSH and CDR2 LQKENI. The CDR3 is made up of 12 amino acids. CDR3 nucleotide sequence: TGTGCCAGCTCACCACCGAACGCTGAAGCTTTCTTT. Amino acids: CASSPPNAEAFF.

This clonotype was detected many times. The chain couples TRBV30 to TRBJ2-1, with a possible D match to TRBD2 (6 bases). Trimming removed 4 bases from V and 7 bases from J, with 14 bases in between. Germline lookup yields CDR1 GTSNPN and CDR2 SVGIG (reference sequence). The CDR3 is 13 amino acids. The CDR3: CAWIGRERNEQFF. Here the CDR3 DNA reads TGTGCCTGGATCGGACGGGAGAGGAATGAGCAGTTCTTC.

This clonotype was counted many times. The V gene is TRBV18, the J gene TRBJ2-7; D might be TRBD1 (7 bases). Trimming took 0 bases from V and 6 from J, leaving 18 bases between them. Germline lookup yields CDR1 KGHSH and CDR2 LQKENI. This CDR3 contains 16 residues. The CDR3 here is CASSPPNRNRGGEQYF. DNA for the CDR3: TGTGCCAGCTCACCACCGAATAGAAACAGGGGAGGCGAGCAGTACTTC.

This clonotype was seen repeatedly, ten times or more. The chain combines TRBV5-1 with TRBJ2-1; 9 bases agree with TRBD2. Germline loops: CDR1 SGHRS, CDR2 YFSETQ. V gave up 0 bases and J gave up 8 bases; unmatched junction bases: 6. This CDR3 is 15 amino acids long. Here the CDR3 reads CASSLGPGLAYEQFF. The CDR3 region has the DNA TGCGCCAGCAGCTTGGGACCGGGACTAGCATATGAGCAGTTCTTC.

This clonotype was counted ten times or more. The J gene is TRBJ1-4, the V gene TRBV2; D is unclear. In germline, CDR1 is SNHLY, CDR2 FYNNEI. This CDR3 has 19 residues. Trimming shortened V by 5 bases and J by 8 bases, and 30 bases separated the two germline ends. The CDR3: CASSFSPPKPTDRMEKLFF. The CDR3, as DNA: TGTGCCAGCAGTTTCTCCCCCCCTAAACCCACAGATCGAATGGAAAAACTGTTTTTT. The full variable domain, completed using reference TRBV2 and TRBJ1-4, is EPEVTQTPSHQVTQMGQEVILRCVPISNHLYFYWYRQILGQKVEFLVSFYNNEISEKSEIFDDQFSVERPDGSNFTLKIRSTKLEDSAMYFCASSFSPPKPTDRMEKLFFGSGTQLSVL.

The chain carries TRBV10-3 and TRBJ2-2, with 10 bases identical to TRBD1. Trimming removed 7 bases from V and 0 bases from J; junction bases left unmatched: 2. Germline V CDR1 and CDR2: ENHRY, SYGVKD. This CDR3 has 15 amino acids. CDR3 nucleotide sequence: TGTGCCATCACTGGACAGGGGGCGAACACCGGGGAGCTGTTTTTT. It codes for CAITGQGANTGELFF.

This clonotype turned up a few times. The V and J genes are TRBV19 and TRBJ1-4; no reliable D call. This CDR3 spans 13 amino acids. Per the germline V gene, CDR1 is LNHDA and CDR2 is SQIVND (reference sequence). V was pared by 5 bases and J by 5 bases, with 9 bases between. This chain's CDR3 is CASSSRQNEKLFF. The CDR3 DNA is TGTGCCAGTAGTTCCCGGCAGAATGAAAAACTGTTTTTT.

This clonotype was seen at least ten times. The gene calls are TRBV27 and TRBJ2-7; 7 bases align to TRBD1. Germline V gives CDR1 MNHEY, CDR2 SMNVEV (reference sequence). The CDR3 consists of 13 residues. The trim removed 5 bases at V and 0 bases at J, leaving 1 base unmatched. The CDR3 is CASSGTVSYEQYF. The CDR3 DNA reads as TGTGCCAGCAGTGGGACAGTCTCCTACGAGCAGTACTTC.

This clonotype was seen a handful of times. The chain links TRBV7-9 to TRBJ2-2; TRBD1 matches at 7 bases. This CDR3 has 15 amino acids. Germline trimming cut 5 bases from V and 4 bases from J; bases unmatched to any gene: 7. CDR1 and CDR2 from the germline V gene are SEHNR and FQNEAQ (reference sequence). The CDR3 bases are TGTGCCAGCAGCCTCCGGGACAGCGCCACCGGGGAGCTGTTTTTT. Its protein product is CASSLRDSATGELFF.

This clonotype was seen a few times. The chain employs TRBV20-1 and TRBJ1-2; D perhaps matches TRBD1 (5 bases). Germline loops: CDR1 DFQATT, CDR2 SNEGSKA (reference sequence). This CDR3 has 13 residues. V lost 0 bases and J lost 0, with 5 bases in between. CDR3: CSAREGANYGYTF. The CDR3 DNA reads TGCAGTGCTAGAGAAGGGGCTAACTATGGCTACACCTTC.

The chain employs TRBV20-1 and TRBJ1-3; 9 nucleotides agree with TRBD1. The CDR3 is made up of 16 amino acids. In germline, CDR1 is DFQATT, CDR2 SNEGSKA (reference sequence). V was clipped by 3 bases and J by 2 bases; unmatched bases: 8. CDR3 nucleotide sequence: TGCAGTGCTAGGGGGGGGACAGGGACGGCTGGAAACACCATATATTTT. It yields the protein CSARGGTGTAGNTIYF.

This clonotype showed up many times. J is TRBJ1-1 and V is TRBV5-8; D remains ambiguous. The V gene's germline CDR1 is SGHTS and CDR2 YDEGEE. The CDR3 contains 16 residues. Trimming left V 0 bases short and J 1 base short, with 13 bases between. The CDR3 bases are TGTGCCAGCAGCTTGGCCGCGAGCAGGCCGAACACTGAAGCTTTCTTT. Protein: CASSLAASRPNTEAFF.

The rearrangement links TRBV20-1 to TRBJ1-6; the D is unclear. Between the trimmed V and J ends, which lost 5 bases and 0 bases, there was a span of 14 bases. Per the germline V gene, CDR1 is DFQATT and CDR2 is SNEGSKA (reference sequence). The CDR3 totals 16 residues. The CDR3 loop reads CSAGGLMSSYNSPLHF. DNA of the CDR3: TGCAGTGCTGGCGGGCTGATGAGCTCCTATAATTCACCCCTCCACTTT.

This clonotype showed up just a few times. This rearrangement joins TRBV20-1 to TRBJ1-2; D may be TRBD1 (5 bases). This CDR3 has 15 amino acids. CDR1 is DFQATT and CDR2 is SNEGSKA in the germline V gene (reference sequence). V was clipped by 3 bases and J by 2 bases, with 16 bases between them. The CDR3 protein is CSASQRAGGNYGYTF. In DNA form, the CDR3 reads TGCAGTGCTAGTCAGCGAGCGGGGGGGAACTATGGCTACACCTTC.

Many counts were recorded for this clonotype. The J gene is TRBJ2-3, the V gene TRBV5-4; 12 bases match TRBD2. This CDR3 contains 16 residues. Germline V gene sequence: CDR1 SGHNT, CDR2 YYREEE (reference sequence). V was pared by 2 bases and J by 4 bases, with 5 bases of the junction left unmatched. This CDR3 is CASSFRLAGASDTQYF. The CDR3 DNA is TGTGCCAGCAGCTTCCGACTAGCGGGAGCCTCAGATACGCAGTATTTT.

There are a few counts of this clonotype. The chain combines TRBV7-2 with TRBJ2-1, with 7 bases identical to TRBD1. CDR1 and CDR2 (germline): SGHTA, FQGNSA. The length of the CDR3 is 15 residues. Unmatched junction bases numbered 5, after V lost 3 bases and J lost 3 bases. The DNA of the CDR3 is TGTGCCAGCAGCTTTACAGGGGATATCTACAATGAGCAGTTCTTC. This translates into CASSFTGDIYNEQFF.

The V gene is TRBV7-2, the J gene TRBJ1-3; D uncertain. The CDR3 loop spans 13 amino acids. From germline, CDR1 is SGHTA and CDR2 FQGNSA. Between the trimmed V and J ends, which lost 5 bases and 0 bases, there was a span of 5 bases. The CDR3 region has the DNA TGTGCCAGCAGCGCTTACTCTGGAAACACCATATATTTT. Encoded protein: CASSAYSGNTIYF.

This clonotype occurred a few times. The chain is built from TRBV4-1 and TRBJ1-1, with D unclear. In germline, CDR1 is MGHRA, CDR2 YSYEKL. This CDR3 is built from 16 residues. V gave up 1 base and J gave up 2 bases, with 14 bases separating them. CDR3: CASSQVGNGFNTEAFF. The CDR3 coding sequence is TGCGCCAGCAGCCAAGTTGGGAATGGGTTTAACACTGAAGCTTTCTTT.

This chain links TRBV12-3 or TRBV12-4 with TRBJ1-3; 9 positions match TRBD1. This CDR3 comprises 16 residues. Trimming took 3 bases from V and 1 from J; bases not matched to a gene: 4. CDR3 region: CASSLPGTGSGNTIYF. In DNA, the CDR3 is TGTGCCAGCAGTTTGCCCGGGACAGGGTCTGGAAACACCATATATTTT.

The gene calls are TRBV4-2 and TRBJ2-1, with TRBD2 as a possible D gene (5 bases). The CDR3 runs to 17 residues. The germline gives CDR1 LGHNA, CDR2 YNFKEQ. Trimming took off 0 bases at V and 0 bases at J, with 12 bases between the two ends. As DNA, the CDR3 is TGTGCCAGCAGCCAAGATTCGGAGCGGAACTCCTACAATGAGCAGTTCTTC. Its translation is CASSQDSERNSYNEQFF.